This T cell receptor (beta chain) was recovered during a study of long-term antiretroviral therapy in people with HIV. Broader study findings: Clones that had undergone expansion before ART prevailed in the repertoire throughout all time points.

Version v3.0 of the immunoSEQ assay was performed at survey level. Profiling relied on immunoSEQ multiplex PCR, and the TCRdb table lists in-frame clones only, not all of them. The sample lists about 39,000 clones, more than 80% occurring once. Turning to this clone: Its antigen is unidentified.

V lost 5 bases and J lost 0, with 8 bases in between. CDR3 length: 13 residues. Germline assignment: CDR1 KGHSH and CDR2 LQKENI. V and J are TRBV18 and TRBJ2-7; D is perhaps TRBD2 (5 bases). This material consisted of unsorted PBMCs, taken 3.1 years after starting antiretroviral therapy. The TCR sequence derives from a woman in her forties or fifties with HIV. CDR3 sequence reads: CASSAADSYEQYF. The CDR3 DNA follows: TGTGCCAGCTCAGCAGCGGACTCCTACGAGCAGTACTTC.